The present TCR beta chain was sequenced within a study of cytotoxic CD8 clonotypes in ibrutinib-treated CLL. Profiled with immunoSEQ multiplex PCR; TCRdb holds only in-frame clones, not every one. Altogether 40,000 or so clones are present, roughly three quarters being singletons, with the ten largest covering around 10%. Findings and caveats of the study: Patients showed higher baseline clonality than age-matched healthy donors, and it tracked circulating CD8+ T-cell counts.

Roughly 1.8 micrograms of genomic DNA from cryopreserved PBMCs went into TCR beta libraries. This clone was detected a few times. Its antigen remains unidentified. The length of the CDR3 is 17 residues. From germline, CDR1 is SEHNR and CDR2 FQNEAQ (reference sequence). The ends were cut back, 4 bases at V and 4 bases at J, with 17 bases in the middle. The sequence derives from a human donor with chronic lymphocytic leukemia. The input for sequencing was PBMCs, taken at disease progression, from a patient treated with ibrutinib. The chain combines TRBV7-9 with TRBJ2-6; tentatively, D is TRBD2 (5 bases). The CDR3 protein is CASSSRWSRGGANVLTF. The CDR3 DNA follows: TGTGCCAGCAGCTCCCGTTGGTCTCGGGGAGGGGCCAACGTCCTGACTTTC.